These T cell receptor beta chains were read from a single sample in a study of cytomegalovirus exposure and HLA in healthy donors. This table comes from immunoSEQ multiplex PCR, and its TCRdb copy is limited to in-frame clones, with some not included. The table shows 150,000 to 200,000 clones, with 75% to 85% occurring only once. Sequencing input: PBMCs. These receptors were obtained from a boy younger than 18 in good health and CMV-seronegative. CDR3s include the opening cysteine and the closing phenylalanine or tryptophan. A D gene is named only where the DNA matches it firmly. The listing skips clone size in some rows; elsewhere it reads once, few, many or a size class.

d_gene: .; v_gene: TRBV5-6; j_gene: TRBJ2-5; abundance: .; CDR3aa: CASSLQYDSLQETQYF; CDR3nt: TGTGCCAGCAGCTTGCAGTATGACAGTCTCCAAGAGACCCAGTACTTC
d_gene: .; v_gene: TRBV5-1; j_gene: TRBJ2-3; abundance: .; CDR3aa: CASNDYTGTDTQYF; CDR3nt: TGCGCCAGCAACGACTATACGGGAACAGATACGCAGTATTTT
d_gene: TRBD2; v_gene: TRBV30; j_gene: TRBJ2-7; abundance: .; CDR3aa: CAWSALDSGPLSYEQYF; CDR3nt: TGTGCCTGGAGTGCCCTCGATAGCGGGCCTCTCTCCTACGAGCAGTACTTC
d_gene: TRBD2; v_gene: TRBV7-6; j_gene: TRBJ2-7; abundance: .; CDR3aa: CASSWGGRYEQYF; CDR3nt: TGTGCCAGCAGCTGGGGGGGGAGATACGAGCAGTACTTC
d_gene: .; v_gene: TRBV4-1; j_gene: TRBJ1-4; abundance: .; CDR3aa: CASSQAGTEEKLFF; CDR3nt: TGCGCCAGCAGCCAGGCTGGGACTGAAGAAAAACTGTTTTTT
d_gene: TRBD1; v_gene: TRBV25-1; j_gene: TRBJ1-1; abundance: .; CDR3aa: CASSTRDDRGTEAFF; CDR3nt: TGTGCCAGCAGTACCCGAGACGACAGGGGGACTGAAGCTTTCTTT
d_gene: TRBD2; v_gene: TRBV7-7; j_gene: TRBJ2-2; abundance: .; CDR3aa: CASSLASSGSAGELFF; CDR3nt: TGTGCTAGCAGCTTAGCGTCTAGCGGGAGTGCCGGGGAGCTGTTTTTT
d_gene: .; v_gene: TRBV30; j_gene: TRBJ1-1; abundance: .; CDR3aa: CAWSQAHMNTEAFF; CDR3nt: TGTGCCTGGAGCCAGGCGCACATGAACACTGAAGCTTTCTTT
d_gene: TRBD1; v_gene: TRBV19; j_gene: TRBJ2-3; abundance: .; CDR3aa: CASHYRGNTDTQYF; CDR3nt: TGTGCCAGTCACTACAGGGGTAACACAGATACGCAGTATTTT
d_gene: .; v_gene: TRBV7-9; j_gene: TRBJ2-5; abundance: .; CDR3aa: CASSLPRETQYF; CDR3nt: TGTGCCAGCAGCTTACCCAGGGAGACCCAGTACTTC
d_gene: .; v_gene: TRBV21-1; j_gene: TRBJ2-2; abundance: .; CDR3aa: CASSSGGGLTGELFF; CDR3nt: TGTGCCAGCAGCTCCGGCGGGGGGCTTACCGGGGAGCTGTTTTTT
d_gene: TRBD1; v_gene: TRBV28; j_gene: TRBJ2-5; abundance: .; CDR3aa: CASSSPTQGAQETQYF; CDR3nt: TGTGCCAGCAGTTCCCCGACACAGGGGGCACAAGAGACCCAGTACTTC
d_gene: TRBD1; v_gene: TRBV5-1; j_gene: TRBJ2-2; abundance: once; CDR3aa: CASSYFGTDNTGELFF; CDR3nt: TGCGCCAGCAGCTACTTCGGGACAGACAACACCGGGGAGCTGTTTTTT
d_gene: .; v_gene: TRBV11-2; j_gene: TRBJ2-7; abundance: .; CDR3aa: CASSHAGTYEQYF; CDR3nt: TGTGCCAGCAGTCACGCGGGTACCTACGAGCAGTACTTC
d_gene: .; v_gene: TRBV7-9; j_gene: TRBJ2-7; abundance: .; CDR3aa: CASSPRDYEQYF; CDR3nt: TGTGCCAGCAGCCCCAGGGATTACGAGCAGTACTTC
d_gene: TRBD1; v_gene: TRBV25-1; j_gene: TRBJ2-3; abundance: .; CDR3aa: CASSTRDRGRGSTQYF; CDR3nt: TGTGCCAGCAGTACCAGAGACAGGGGGCGCGGGAGTACGCAGTATTTT
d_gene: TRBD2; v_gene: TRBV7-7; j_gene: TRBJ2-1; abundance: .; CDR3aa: CASSLAGTSVHEQFF; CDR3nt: TGTGCTAGCAGCTTAGCGGGGACTAGCGTCCATGAGCAGTTCTTC
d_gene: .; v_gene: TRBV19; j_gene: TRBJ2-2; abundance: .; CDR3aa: CASSPQGRGKTGELFF; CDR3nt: TGTGCCAGTAGTCCTCAGGGACGGGGGAAAACCGGGGAGCTGTTTTTT
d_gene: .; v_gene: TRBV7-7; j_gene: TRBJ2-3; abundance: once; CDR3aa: CASSLGRSFTDTQYF; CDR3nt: TGTGCTAGCAGCTTAGGGCGGTCATTCACAGATACGCAGTATTTT
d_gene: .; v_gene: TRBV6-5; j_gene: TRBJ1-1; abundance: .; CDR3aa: CASSSSWRRDEAFF; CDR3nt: TGTGCCAGCAGTTCCTCGTGGCGGAGGGATGAAGCTTTCTTT
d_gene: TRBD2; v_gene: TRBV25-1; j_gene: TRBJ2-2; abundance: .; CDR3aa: CASSEFLAGANTGELFF; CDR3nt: TGTGCCAGCAGTGAATTTCTAGCGGGAGCTAACACCGGGGAGCTGTTTTTT
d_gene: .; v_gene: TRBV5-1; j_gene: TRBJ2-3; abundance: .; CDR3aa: CASSSSRRGQADTQYF; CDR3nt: TGCGCCAGCAGCAGTTCCCGACGAGGGCAGGCAGATACGCAGTATTTT
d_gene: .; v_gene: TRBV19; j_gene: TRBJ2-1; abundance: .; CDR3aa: CASGVTGTPYNEQFF; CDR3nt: TGTGCCAGTGGGGTTACGGGGACACCCTACAATGAGCAGTTCTTC
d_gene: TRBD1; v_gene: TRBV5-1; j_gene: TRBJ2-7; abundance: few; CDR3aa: CASSRLWDRKTYEQYF; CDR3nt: TGCGCCAGCAGCCGGCTATGGGACAGAAAAACCTACGAGCAGTACTTC
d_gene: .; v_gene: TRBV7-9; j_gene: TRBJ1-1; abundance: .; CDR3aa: CASSLSPFTNCEAFF; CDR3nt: TGTGCCAGCAGCTTGTCCCCTTTTACGAACTGTGAAGCTTTCTTT
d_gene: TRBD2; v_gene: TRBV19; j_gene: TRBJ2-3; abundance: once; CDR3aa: CASSSGIGTLADTQYF; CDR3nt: TGTGCCAGTTCTAGCGGGATTGGAACTCTCGCAGATACGCAGTATTTT
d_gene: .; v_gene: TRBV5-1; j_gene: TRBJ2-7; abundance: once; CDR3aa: CASSTDRGNEQYF; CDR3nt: TGCGCCAGCAGCACGGACAGAGGGAACGAGCAGTACTTC
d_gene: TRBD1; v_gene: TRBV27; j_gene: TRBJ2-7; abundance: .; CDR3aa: CASSFFDRATYEQYF; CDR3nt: TGTGCCAGCAGTTTCTTCGACAGGGCCACCTACGAGCAGTACTTC
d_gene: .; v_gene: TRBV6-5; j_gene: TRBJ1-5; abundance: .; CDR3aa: CASSSRADGGPQHF; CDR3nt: TGTGCCAGCAGTTCTCGGGCGGACGGGGGTCCCCAGCATTTT
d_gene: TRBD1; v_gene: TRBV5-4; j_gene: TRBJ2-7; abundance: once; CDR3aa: CASSSGQGGEQYF; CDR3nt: TGTGCCAGCAGCTCAGGACAGGGCGGCGAGCAGTACTTC
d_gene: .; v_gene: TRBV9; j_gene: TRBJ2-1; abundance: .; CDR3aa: CASSSAGNNEQFF; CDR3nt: TGTGCCAGCAGCTCCGCCGGGAACAATGAGCAGTTCTTC
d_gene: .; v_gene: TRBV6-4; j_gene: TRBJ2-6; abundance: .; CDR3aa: CASSDEGSGANVLTF; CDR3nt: TGTGCCAGCAGTGACGAGGGTTCTGGGGCCAACGTCCTGACTTTC
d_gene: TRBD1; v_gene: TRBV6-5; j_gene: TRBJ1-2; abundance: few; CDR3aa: CASSYSYGTGDGYTF; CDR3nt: TGTGCCAGCAGTTACTCTTACGGGACAGGGGACGGCTACACCTTC
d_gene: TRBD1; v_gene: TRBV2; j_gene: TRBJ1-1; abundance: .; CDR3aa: CASREQTGGLTEAFF; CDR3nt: TGTGCCAGCAGGGAACAGACAGGGGGCCTCACTGAAGCTTTCTTT
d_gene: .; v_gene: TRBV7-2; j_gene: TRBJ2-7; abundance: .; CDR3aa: CASSPGTGSYEQYF; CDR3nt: TGTGCCAGCAGCCCCGGGACTGGGAGCTACGAGCAGTACTTC
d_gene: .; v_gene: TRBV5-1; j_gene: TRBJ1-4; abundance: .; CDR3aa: CASSLAGTNEKLFF; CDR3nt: TGCGCCAGCAGCTTGGCGGGGACTAATGAAAAACTGTTTTTT
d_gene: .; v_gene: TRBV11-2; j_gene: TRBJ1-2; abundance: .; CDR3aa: CASSLGAGDLDGYTF; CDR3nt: TGTGCCAGCAGCTTAGGGGCGGGGGACTTGGATGGCTACACCTTC
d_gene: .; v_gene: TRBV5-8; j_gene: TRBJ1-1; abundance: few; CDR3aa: CASSLGQPGGVTEAFF; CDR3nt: TGTGCCAGCAGCTTGGGACAGCCGGGGGGAGTGACTGAAGCTTTCTTT
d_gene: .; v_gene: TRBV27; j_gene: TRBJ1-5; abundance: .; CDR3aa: CASSHGEGQNQPQHF; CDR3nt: TGTGCCAGCAGTCACGGGGAGGGACAAAATCAGCCCCAGCATTTT